The 24 T cell receptor beta chains in this list originate from one sample, sequenced in a study of CXCR3-negative and CXCR3-positive naive CD8 T cells. Study results and limitations: Relative to CXCR3-negative naive cells, CXCR3-positive naive cells had more hydrophobic TRB CDR3s.

Their antigens are not known. Through 5' RACE with UMI labels, the TRB cDNA libraries were prepared. TCRdb reanalyzed the 5' RACE reads and collapses them to one entry per CDR3 protein, without DNA. This sample's table reports under 150,000 distinct CDR3 sequences. The sample taken for sequencing was naive CXCR3+ CD8+ T cells from blood. Subset of the sample: CD45RO-CCR7+CD27+CD95- naive CD8+ T cells expressing CXCR3 (TNR3+). Receptors were obtained from a human donor in good health. Some clones in this sample may be carry-over from other donors' samples.

The chain employs TRBV10-3 and TRBJ1-1; TCRdb returns TRBD1, unconfirmable since there is no DNA. Germline CDR1 is ENHRY and CDR2 is SYGVKD. CDR3 length: 12 amino acids. The CDR3 sequence: CAIRGLNTEAFF.

The chain employs TRBV5-5 and TRBJ2-7. The CDR3 sequence is 11 residues long. CDR1 is SGHKS, CDR2 YYEKEE, per germline (reference sequence). The CDR3 sequence is CASSNGDEQYF.

This chain links TRBV2 with TRBJ2-1. Germline V gives CDR1 SNHLY, CDR2 FYNNEI. The CDR3 is 12 residues long. The CDR3 protein is CASSEGPNEQFF.

This chain's CDR3 is CASSPGTDLYEQYF. This chain joins TRBV5-6 and TRBJ2-7; TCRdb gives TRBD1 as the D gene, but with no DNA this cannot be confirmed. The CDR3 has 14 residues. CDR1 and CDR2 from the germline V gene are SGHDT and YYEEEE.

V usage is TRBV5-5 and J usage is TRBJ2-3; TCRdb's assignment of TRBD2 cannot be checked, as there is no DNA. Germline V gene lookup returns CDR1 SGHKS and CDR2 YYEKEE (reference sequence). CDR3 length: 17 amino acids. The CDR3 here is CASSAGSDYSYTDTLYF.

The chain joins TRBV30 to TRBJ1-1. The CDR3 is made up of 14 amino acids. Germline V CDR1 and CDR2: GTSNPN, SVGIG (reference sequence). The CDR3 region is CAWIPARGLPEAFF.

The CDR3 reads CACTRDVSYEQYF. The V and J genes are TRBV30 and TRBJ2-7. Germline lookup yields CDR1 GTSNPN and CDR2 SVGIG (reference sequence). This CDR3 region has 13 residues.

This chain joins TRBV7-9 and TRBJ1-3. There are 15 residues in the CDR3. Germline CDR1 reads SEHNR; CDR2 reads FQNEAQ (reference sequence). The CDR3 reads CASSSPDGSGNTIYF.

The rearrangement joins TRBV12-3 or TRBV12-4 to TRBJ1-5. The CDR3 contains 15 residues. This CDR3 is CASSPRWTPNQPQHF.

The chain couples TRBV27 to TRBJ1-2; absent DNA, TCRdb's TRBD1 call cannot be checked. Germline V gene sequence: CDR1 MNHEY, CDR2 SMNVEV (reference sequence). The CDR3 runs 13 residues. This CDR3 is CASSPRVNYGYTF.

The V gene is TRBV7-2, the J gene TRBJ2-2. Germline-derived CDR1 and CDR2 are SGHTA and FQGNSA. The CDR3 totals 15 residues. The CDR3 sequence is CASSLTLDYTGELFF.

The chain joins TRBV29-1 to TRBJ2-5. The CDR3 consists of 16 residues. Germline lookup yields CDR1 SQVTM and CDR2 ANQGSEA. The CDR3 reads CSVEVLKGFRKETKYF.

The V gene is TRBV19, the J gene TRBJ1-6; TCRdb picks TRBD1, but there is no DNA to check that call. The length of the CDR3 is 17 residues. The germline CDR1 and CDR2 sequences are LNHDA and SQIVND (reference sequence). The CDR3 protein is CASSIDLYGTGPGPLHF.

The rearrangement uses TRBV4-3 and TRBJ2-1; TCRdb names TRBD2, which stays unverified in the absence of DNA. CDR3 length equals 16 residues. The germline V gene has CDR1 LGHNA and CDR2 YSLEER. The CDR3 protein is CASSQDTTSGAYEQFF.

The chain recombines TRBV7-6 with TRBJ2-1; TCRdb proposes TRBD2, but this gene call is untestable without DNA. The CDR3 spans 15 residues. Germline V gene data show CDR1 as SGHVS and CDR2 as FNYEAQ. CDR3 amino acids: CASSLRLAGVFEQFF.

This rearrangement joins TRBV9 to TRBJ2-2; TCRdb names TRBD2, which stays unverified in the absence of DNA. Germline loops: CDR1 SGDLS, CDR2 YYNGEE. CDR3 length equals 19 residues. The CDR3 spells CASSVGILAGGPNTGELFF.

The chain has TRBV4-3 and TRBJ1-2. CDR3 length: 16 residues. The germline CDR1 and CDR2 sequences are LGHNA and YSLEER. CDR3 sequence: CASSPNLADTNYGYTF.

CDR3 loop: CASTILRGSEQYF. The rearrangement joins TRBV28 to TRBJ2-7; TCRdb picks TRBD1, but there is no DNA to check that call. Looked up from germline, CDR1 is MDHEN and CDR2 is SYDVKM. The CDR3 has 13 residues.

The V gene is TRBV6-2 or TRBV6-3, the J gene TRBJ2-7; TCRdb lists TRBD2, though no DNA is available to test this call. This CDR3 comprises 16 residues. Germline V gene lookup returns CDR1 MNHEY and CDR2 SVGEGT. The CDR3 region is CASSYPGTDHSYEQYF.

The CDR3 protein is CASSVSGPTDTQYF. V and J are TRBV7-6 and TRBJ2-3. CDR1 is SGHVS, CDR2 FNYEAQ, per germline. The CDR3 consists of 14 residues. Looking up the rest from reference TRBV7-6 and TRBJ2-3 gives the full variable domain: GAGVSQSPRYKVTKRGQDVALRCDPISGHVSLYWYRQALGQGPEFLTYFNYEAQQDKSGLPNDRFSAERPEGSISTLTIQRTEQRDSAMYRCASSVSGPTDTQYFGPGTRLTVL.

The rearrangement links TRBV7-3 to TRBJ2-4; lacking DNA, the TRBD1 call made by TCRdb goes unchecked. Per the germline V gene, CDR1 is SGHTA and CDR2 is FQGTGA. The CDR3 length is 14 residues. CDR3 sequence reads: CASSSRTAKNIQYF.

The chain is built from TRBV5-1 and TRBJ2-1. The CDR3 consists of 14 residues. The germline V gene has CDR1 SGHRS and CDR2 YFSETQ. This CDR3 is CASSRLAAYNEQFF.

The chain links TRBV7-9 to TRBJ1-3; TCRdb picks TRBD1, but there is no DNA to check that call. Germline values: CDR1 SEHNR, CDR2 FQNEAQ (reference sequence). The CDR3 has 17 amino acids. CDR3 residues: CASSPQTGTSSGNTIYF.

The gene calls are TRBV28 and TRBJ2-2; the D gene TCRdb calls, TRBD1, cannot be checked with no DNA. Germline values: CDR1 MDHEN, CDR2 SYDVKM. This CDR3 region has 16 residues. The CDR3 loop reads CASSLLGGVITGELFF. The full variable domain, with the rest looked up from reference TRBV28 and TRBJ2-2, is DVKVTQSSRYLVKRTGEKVFLECVQDMDHENMFWYRQDPGLGLRLIYFSYDVKMKEKGDIPEGYSVSREKKERFSLILESASTNQTSMYLCASSLLGGVITGELFFGEGSRLTVL.